One TCR beta chain is described in this entry. Alongside a J-beta primer mix, a sample-barcoded 5' primer served in a second PCR lasting about 7 to 12 cycles. Via MiXCR, TCRdb re-called the 5' RACE reads, giving one row per CDR3 protein. The sample lists over 1,500,000 distinct CDR3 sequences, around half seen once, with 2.1% in the top ten. Total RNA was isolated from each sample in quantities of at least 5.5 micrograms. The data originate from a study of blood T cells in healthy people across ages. Germline values: CDR1 SGHTA, CDR2 FQGNSA. The CDR3 totals 16 residues. The V end was cut by 5 bases, the J end by 3 bases, with 18 bases between.

Sequenced sample: blood. The source is a woman aged 40 to 50 in good health. V is TRBV7-2 and J is TRBJ2-3; tentatively, D is TRBD2 (5 bases). The CDR3 sequence: CASSKVASSPTDTQYF. The CDR3 DNA sequence: TGTGCCAGCAGCAAAGTGGCTAGCTCTCCTACAGATACGCAGTATTTT.